This T cell receptor beta chain was captured in a study of PD-1 blockade in classical Hodgkin lymphoma. About this clone itself: Antigen unknown.

Repertoires were generated with immunoSEQ multiplex PCR, while TCRdb's copy carries only in-frame clones and drops some. The sample consists of approximately 25,000 clones, approximately 70% of them appearing once. Each patient relapsed following autologous stem cell transplantation, and prior brentuximab vedotin exposure differed. Germline V lookup: CDR1 SEHNR, CDR2 FQNEAQ (reference sequence). With V trimmed by 5 bases and J by 3 bases, 9 bases remained unmatched. The CDR3 extends over 15 amino acids. Overall study results and limits: When set against healthy donors, newly diagnosed patients were reported to show lower baseline TCR diversity. CD4+ TCR diversity, unlike CD8+, rose significantly by C4D1.

The receptor was isolated from a human donor with classical Hodgkin lymphoma. Sequenced here: peripheral blood mononuclear cells (PBMCs), sampled at baseline. J is TRBJ2-7 and V is TRBV7-9; 8 bases are a match to TRBD1. The CDR3 nucleotides read TGTGCCAGCAGCCCCCGACAGGGGACAGTCTACGAGCAGTACTTC. This translates into CASSPRQGTVYEQYF.